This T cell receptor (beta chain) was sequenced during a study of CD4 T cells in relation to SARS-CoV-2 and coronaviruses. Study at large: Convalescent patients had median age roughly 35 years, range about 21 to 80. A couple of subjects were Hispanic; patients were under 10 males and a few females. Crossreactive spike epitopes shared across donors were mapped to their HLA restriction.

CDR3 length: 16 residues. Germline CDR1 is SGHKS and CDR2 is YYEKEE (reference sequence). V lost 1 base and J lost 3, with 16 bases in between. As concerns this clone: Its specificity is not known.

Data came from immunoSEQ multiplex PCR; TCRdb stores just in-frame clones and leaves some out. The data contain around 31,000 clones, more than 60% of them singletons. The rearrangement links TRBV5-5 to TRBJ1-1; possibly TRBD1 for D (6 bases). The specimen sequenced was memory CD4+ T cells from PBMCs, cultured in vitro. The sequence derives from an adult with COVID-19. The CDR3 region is CASSLKWIQGHTEAFF. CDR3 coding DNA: TGTGCCAGCAGCTTGAAATGGATTCAGGGGCACACTGAAGCTTTCTTT.